This is a list of T cell receptor beta chains from one sample in a study of cytomegalovirus exposure and HLA in healthy donors. Assay: immunoSEQ multiplex PCR; the TCRdb copy retains only in-frame clones and omits some. Of roughly 170,000 clones listed, about 75% are singletons. The sample taken for sequencing was PBMCs. These receptors were obtained from a female donor in good health and CMV-seronegative. The CDR3 runs from the conserved cysteine through the conserved F or W. D genes are given only for firm matches. The listing skips clone size in some rows; elsewhere it reads once, few, many or a size class.

CASRSRAHTMVSITDEQFF	TGCGCCAGCAGAAGCAGGGCCCACACGATGGTCAGCATCACAGACGAGCAGTTCTTC	-	TRBV4-3	TRBJ2-1	19	-
CASRPGTGGNEQYF	TGCGCCAGTAGACCGGGGACAGGGGGCAACGAGCAGTACTTC	TRBD1	TRBV5-1	TRBJ2-7	14	-
CASSIFADTGELFF	TGTGCCAGTAGTATCTTTGCGGACACCGGGGAGCTGTTTTTT	-	TRBV19	TRBJ2-2	14	-
CASSIGASQFF	TGTGCCAGTAGTATAGGGGCTAGCCAGTTCTTC	-	TRBV19	TRBJ2-1	11	-
CASRGDNQPQHF	TGTGCCAGCAGGGGCGACAATCAGCCCCAGCATTTT	-	TRBV25-1	TRBJ1-5	12	-
CASSSGTGGKNEQFF	TGTGCCAGTAGTAGCGGGACAGGGGGCAAAAATGAGCAGTTCTTC	TRBD1	TRBV19	TRBJ2-1	15	-
CASSHRTGGKDEQYF	TGTGCCAGCAGCCATCGGACAGGGGGCAAGGACGAGCAGTACTTC	TRBD1	TRBV11-1	TRBJ2-7	15	-
CASSDRTWGTTEAFF	TGTGCCAGCAGTGACCGGACCTGGGGGACAACTGAAGCTTTCTTT	-	TRBV25-1	TRBJ1-1	15	few
CASRLGGPPETQYF	TGCGCCAGCAGACTGGGGGGGCCCCCAGAGACCCAGTACTTC	-	TRBV5-1	TRBJ2-5	14	-
CASSSRTGRYEQYF	TGTGCCAGCAGTTCTCGGACAGGGCGCTACGAGCAGTACTTC	TRBD1	TRBV11-2	TRBJ2-7	14	-
CASTPGDLAKNIQYF	TGTGCCAGCACCCCAGGGGATCTAGCCAAAAACATTCAGTACTTC	-	TRBV28	TRBJ2-4	15	-
CASSAIGGRGYTF	TGTGCCAGCAGCGCCATCGGGGGGCGAGGCTACACCTTC	-	TRBV9	TRBJ1-2	13	-
CASSLTQGMEQFF	TGTGCCAGCAGCTTAACCCAGGGGATGGAGCAGTTCTTC	-	TRBV7-3	TRBJ2-1	13	-
CAWSVGGHGNTIYF	TGTGCCTGGAGTGTCGGGGGGCATGGAAACACCATATATTTT	-	TRBV30	TRBJ1-3	14	-
CASSEGAGVGADMQYF	TGTGCCAGCAGTGAAGGGGCGGGAGTAGGTGCAGATATGCAGTATTTT	TRBD2	TRBV6-1	TRBJ2-3	16	-
CASSSYGTGEETQYF	TGTGCCAGCAGCTCCTACGGGACAGGGGAAGAGACCCAGTACTTC	TRBD1	TRBV28	TRBJ2-5	15	-
CASSPLRTSGSYEQYF	TGTGCCAGCAGTCCCCTAAGGACTAGCGGGAGTTACGAGCAGTACTTC	TRBD2	TRBV27	TRBJ2-7	16	-
CASSSRNRGRFNYGYTF	TGTGCCAGCAGCTCCCGAAACAGGGGGCGTTTTAACTATGGCTACACCTTC	TRBD1	TRBV7-2	TRBJ1-2	17	few
CASTTSGVAGRQETQYF	TGTGCCAGCACTACTAGCGGGGTGGCAGGTCGGCAAGAGACCCAGTACTTC	TRBD2	TRBV19	TRBJ2-5	17	-
CASSQAPGTGKMSGYTF	TGTGCCAGCAGCCAAGCACCCGGGACAGGGAAGATGAGTGGCTACACCTTC	TRBD1	TRBV14	TRBJ1-2	17	-
CASSQGASFPPLHF	TGCGCCAGCAGCCAAGGGGCATCTTTTCCACCCCTCCACTTT	-	TRBV4-1	TRBJ1-6	14	-
CASSVRGAANEKLFF	TGTGCCAGCAGCGTCAGGGGGGCAGCTAATGAAAAACTGTTTTTT	TRBD1	TRBV9	TRBJ1-4	15	-
CASSWTGGYNEQFF	TGCGCCAGCAGTTGGACAGGGGGATACAATGAGCAGTTCTTC	TRBD1	TRBV5-1	TRBJ2-1	14	-
CAWSVKGTGRTGELFF	TGTGCCTGGAGTGTAAAAGGGACAGGGAGGACCGGGGAGCTGTTTTTT	TRBD1	TRBV30	TRBJ2-2	16	-